This T cell receptor (beta chain) is drawn from a study of control samples from healthy donors and cancer patients. The germline V and J ends were trimmed by 7 bases and 11 bases, with 21 bases remaining between them. CDR1 and CDR2 (germline): MNHEY, SVGAGI. This CDR3 has 15 amino acids. Sequencing used immunoSEQ multiplex PCR; TCRdb keeps in-frame clones, though not all of them. The sample contains 150,000 to 200,000 clones, approximately 90% of which appear only once. Specimen: blood. This TCR was recovered from a man aged 25 to 40 in good health. This rearrangement joins TRBV6-5 to TRBJ1-6; a possible D gene is TRBD1 (5 bases). CDR3: CASNGIEARVPPLHF. In DNA form, the CDR3 reads TGTGCCAGCAATGGGATCGAAGCCAGGGTCCCACCCCTCCACTTT.